This T cell receptor (beta chain) was identified during a study of T cells in Graves' hyperthyroidism and ophthalmopathy. The study's findings and limits: A 13 V-J signature model discriminated ophthalmopathy versus stable hyperthyroidism.

This clonotype was seen at least ten times. Its antigen is currently unknown. Amplification of TCR beta CDR3 regions used RNA as the template. HTBI primers were the set used in a first-round RT-PCR of the TCR CDR3. TCRdb reprocessed the multiplex PCR reads via MiXCR and lists one record per CDR3 protein. This table holds around 580,000 distinct CDR3 sequences, 46% found once. Patients counted as stable if ophthalmopathy did not develop within 18 months. In making diagnoses, clinical symptoms, serum thyroxine and TRAb, thyroid ultrasound and orbital computed tomography were all used. V was pared by 0 bases and J by 2 bases, with 6 bases of the junction left unmatched. Germline V gives CDR1 SQVTM, CDR2 ANQGSEA. The CDR3 spans 15 residues.

The TCR was taken from a woman between 18 and 29 years old with Graves' hyperthyroidism. The V and J genes are TRBV29-1 and TRBJ2-7, with 8 bases that match TRBD2. Sequences were obtained from peripheral blood or thyroid tissue (not recorded which). This CDR3 reads CSVEDGREAPYEQYF. CDR3 DNA sequence: TGCAGCGTTGAAGATGGGCGGGAGGCCCCCTACGAGCAGTACTTC.